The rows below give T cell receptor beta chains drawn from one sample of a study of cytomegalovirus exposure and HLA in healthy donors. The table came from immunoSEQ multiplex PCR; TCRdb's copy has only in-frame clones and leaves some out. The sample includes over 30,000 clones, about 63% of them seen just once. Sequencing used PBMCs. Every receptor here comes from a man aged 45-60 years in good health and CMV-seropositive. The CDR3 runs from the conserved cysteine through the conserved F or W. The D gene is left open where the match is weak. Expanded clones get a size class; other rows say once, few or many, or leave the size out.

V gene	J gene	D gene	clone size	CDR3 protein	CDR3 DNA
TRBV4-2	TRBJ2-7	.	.	CASSQGLDAYEQYF	TGTGCCAGCAGCCAAGGACTCGATGCCTACGAGCAGTACTTC
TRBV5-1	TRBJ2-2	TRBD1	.	CASFEQGASGELFF	TGCGCCAGCTTTGAACAGGGGGCTAGCGGGGAGCTGTTTTTT
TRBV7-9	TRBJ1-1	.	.	CASSLEGGYTEAFF	TGTGCCAGCAGCTTAGAAGGGGGATACACTGAAGCTTTCTTT
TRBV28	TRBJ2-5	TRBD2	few	CASTQAGGYETQYF	TGTGCCAGCACCCAAGCGGGGGGGTACGAGACCCAGTACTTC
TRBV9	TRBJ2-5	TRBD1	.	CASSVGDSPQETQYF	TGTGCCAGCAGCGTAGGGGACAGCCCTCAAGAGACCCAGTACTTC
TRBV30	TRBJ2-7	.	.	CAWKGLQGISHEQYF	TGTGCCTGGAAAGGGCTACAGGGTATCAGCCACGAGCAGTACTTC
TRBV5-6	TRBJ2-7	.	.	CASSLGVYEQYF	TGTGCCAGCAGCTTGGGAGTCTACGAGCAGTACTTC
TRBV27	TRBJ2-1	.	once	CASSPIGEYNEQFF	TGTGCCAGCAGTCCGATCGGGGAGTACAATGAGCAGTTCTTC
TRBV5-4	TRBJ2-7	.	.	CASRNRDSYEQYF	TGTGCCAGCAGGAACAGGGACTCCTACGAGCAGTACTTC
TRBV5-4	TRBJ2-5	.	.	CASSSRGGGGETQYF	TGTGCCAGCAGTTCCCGCGGGGGCGGTGGGGAGACCCAGTACTTC
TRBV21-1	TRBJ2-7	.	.	CASSKARRTGGLHEQYF	TGTGCCAGCAGCAAAGCGCGAAGGACAGGGGGGTTGCACGAGCAGTACTTC
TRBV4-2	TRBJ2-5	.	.	CASSQDNANQETQYF	TGTGCCAGCAGCCAAGATAACGCTAACCAAGAGACCCAGTACTTC
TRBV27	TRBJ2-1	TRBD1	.	CASSLRDRVEFF	TGTGCCAGCAGTTTAAGGGACAGGGTCGAGTTCTTC
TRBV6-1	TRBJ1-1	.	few	CASMGRVNTEAFF	TGTGCCAGCATGGGCAGGGTGAACACTGAAGCTTTCTTT
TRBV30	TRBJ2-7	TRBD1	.	CAWSIGQASKEDYEQYF	TGTGCCTGGAGTATTGGACAGGCCTCCAAAGAAGACTACGAGCAGTACTTC
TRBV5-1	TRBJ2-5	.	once	CASSLAGGQETQYF	TGCGCCAGCAGCTTGGCTGGGGGGCAAGAGACCCAGTACTTC
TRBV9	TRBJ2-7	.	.	CASSARLGYEQYF	TGTGCCAGCAGCGCTAGACTTGGCTACGAGCAGTACTTC
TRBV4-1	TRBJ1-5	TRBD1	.	CASSQNPRDRGVSQPQHF	TGCGCCAGCAGCCAAAACCCCAGGGACAGGGGGGTGAGTCAGCCCCAGCATTTT
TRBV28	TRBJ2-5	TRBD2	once	CASSTSREGEYETQYF	TGTGCCAGCAGTACCTCTAGGGAGGGAGAGTACGAGACCCAGTACTTC
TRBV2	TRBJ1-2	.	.	CAQAGNYGYTF	TGTGCCCAAGCCGGGAACTATGGCTACACCTTC
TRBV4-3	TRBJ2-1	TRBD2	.	CASSPRGDSYNEQFF	TGCGCCAGCAGCCCACGGGGGGACTCCTACAATGAGCAGTTCTTC
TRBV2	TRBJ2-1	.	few	CASSSQANYNEQFF	TGTGCCAGCAGTTCCCAGGCGAATTACAATGAGCAGTTCTTC
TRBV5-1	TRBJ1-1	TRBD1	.	CASRRTRDSPQAFF	TGCGCCAGCAGGCGAACCCGGGACAGCCCTCAAGCTTTCTTT
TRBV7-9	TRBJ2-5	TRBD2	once	CASSPPGGAETQYF	TGTGCCAGCAGCCCCCCGGGGGGAGCGGAGACCCAGTACTTC
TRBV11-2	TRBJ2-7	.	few	CASSSHPYEQYF	TGTGCCAGCAGCTCACACCCCTACGAGCAGTACTTC
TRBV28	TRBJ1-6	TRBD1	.	CASSLDQGAGSPLHF	TGTGCCAGCAGTTTAGATCAGGGGGCGGGTTCACCCCTCCACTTT
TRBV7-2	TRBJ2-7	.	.	CASSHEEGASYEQYF	TGTGCCAGCAGCCACGAGGAGGGCGCCTCCTACGAGCAGTACTTC
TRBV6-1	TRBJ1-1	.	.	CASSVLRNTEAFF	TGTGCCAGCAGTGTGTTGCGGAACACTGAAGCTTTCTTT
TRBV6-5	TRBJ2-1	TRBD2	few	CASSYVTSGSAEQFF	TGTGCCAGCAGTTACGTCACTAGCGGGAGTGCGGAGCAGTTCTTC
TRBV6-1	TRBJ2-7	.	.	CASSEGAFFYEQYF	TGTGCCAGCAGTGAAGGGGCCTTTTTCTACGAGCAGTACTTC
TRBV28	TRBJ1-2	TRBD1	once	CASSQGAYGYTF	TGTGCCAGCAGTCAGGGGGCTTATGGCTACACCTTC
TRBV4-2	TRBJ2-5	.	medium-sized	CASSQDREASETQYF	TGTGCCAGCAGCCAAGATCGAGAAGCATCGGAGACCCAGTACTTC
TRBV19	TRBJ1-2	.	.	CASGSAFYGYTF	TGTGCCAGTGGCTCCGCTTTTTATGGCTACACCTTC
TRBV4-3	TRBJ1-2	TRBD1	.	CASSQASGTGVGYTF	TGCGCCAGCAGCCAAGCCTCCGGGACAGGGGTTGGCTACACCTTC
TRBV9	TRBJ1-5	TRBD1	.	CASSVGTGGYQPQHF	TGTGCCAGCAGCGTAGGGACAGGGGGCTATCAGCCCCAGCATTTT